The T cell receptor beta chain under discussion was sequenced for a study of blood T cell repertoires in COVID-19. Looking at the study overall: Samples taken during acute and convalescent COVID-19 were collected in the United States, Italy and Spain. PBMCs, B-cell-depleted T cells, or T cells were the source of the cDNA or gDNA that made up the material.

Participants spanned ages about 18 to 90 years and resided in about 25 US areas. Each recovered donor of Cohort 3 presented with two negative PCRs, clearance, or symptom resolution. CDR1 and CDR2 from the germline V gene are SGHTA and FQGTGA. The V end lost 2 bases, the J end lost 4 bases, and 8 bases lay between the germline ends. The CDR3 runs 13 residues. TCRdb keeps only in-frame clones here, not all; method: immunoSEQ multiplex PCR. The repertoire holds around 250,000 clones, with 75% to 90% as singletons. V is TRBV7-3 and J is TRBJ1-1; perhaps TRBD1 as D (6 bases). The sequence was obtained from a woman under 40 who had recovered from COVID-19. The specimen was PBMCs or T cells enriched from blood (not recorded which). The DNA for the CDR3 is TGTGCCAGCAGCTTAGTGACAGGCACTGAAGCTTTCTTT. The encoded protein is CASSLVTGTEAFF.